The 30 T cell receptor beta chains below all came from one sample that was sequenced in a study of T cell changes during pregnancy in multiple sclerosis. TCRdb's copy holds only in-frame clones and misses some; the assay was immunoSEQ multiplex PCR. The sample holds more than 10,000 clones, 70% to 90% seen once. Here the sequenced sample was CD8+ T cells from peripheral blood mononuclear cells, taken in the second trimester of pregnancy. The receptors shown here come from a female donor in good health, enrolled as a control in a pregnancy study.

The chain links TRBV13 to TRBJ2-3; 7 bases are shared with TRBD1. This CDR3 is built from 15 residues. Unmatched junction bases numbered 4, after V lost 2 bases and J lost 2 bases. Germline V CDR1 and CDR2: PRHDT, FYEKMQ (reference sequence). This CDR3 is CASSLRDSPTDTQYF. In DNA form, the CDR3 reads TGTGCCAGCAGCTTAAGGGACAGTCCCACAGATACGCAGTATTTT.

The chain recombines TRBV9 with TRBJ2-2; 7 nucleotides line up with TRBD1. The CDR3 is made up of 15 amino acids. The V and J ends lost 7 bases and 0 bases, in that order; junction bases with no gene match: 6. CDR1 is SGDLS and CDR2 is YYNGEE in the germline V gene. CDR3 nucleotides: TGTGCCAGCGGGGACAGACTTTCGAACACCGGGGAGCTGTTTTTT. This codes for CASGDRLSNTGELFF.

This clone was observed a single time. The V call is TRBV6-1, the J call TRBJ1-2; 8 nucleotides line up with TRBD1. Per germline, CDR1 MNHNS and CDR2 SASEGT. The CDR3 runs 15 residues. V lost 5 bases, J lost 8 bases, and 13 bases stayed unmatched. The CDR3 loop is CASSTRTGRAKGYTF. Here the CDR3 DNA reads TGTGCCAGCAGTACCCGGACAGGGAGGGCCAAAGGCTACACCTTC.

The chain carries TRBV5-5 and TRBJ2-7; TRBD2 agrees at 7 bases. This CDR3 spans 15 amino acids. Per germline, CDR1 SGHKS and CDR2 YYEKEE (reference sequence). With V trimmed by 0 bases and J by 6 bases, 9 bases remained unmatched. CDR3 in amino acids: CASSLDGGMIPEQYF. CDR3 DNA sequence: TGTGCCAGCAGCTTGGACGGGGGGATGATCCCCGAGCAGTACTTC.

CDR3 bases: TGTGCCAGTAGTACAACAGGGGGTACCAACTACGAGCAGTACTTC. It codes for CASSTTGGTNYEQYF. V gene TRBV19 combines with J gene TRBJ2-5; 8 bases map to TRBD1. The J call could be wrong; TRBJ2-7 is a better fit for the DNA end. There are 15 residues in the CDR3. CDR1 is LNHDA, CDR2 SQIVND, per germline (reference sequence).

The chain recombines TRBV5-1 with TRBJ2-7, with 7 nucleotides matching TRBD1. CDR1 and CDR2 (germline): SGHRS, YFSETQ. J was trimmed by 2 bases and V by 3 bases; bases with no gene match: 5. The CDR3 spans 14 residues. CDR3 amino acids: CASSSRQGTYEQYF. CDR3 bases: TGCGCCAGCAGCTCCCGACAGGGCACCTACGAGCAGTACTTC. The full variable domain, with the rest looked up from reference TRBV5-1 and TRBJ2-7, is KAGVTQTPRYLIKTRGQQVTLSCSPISGHRSVSWYQQTPGQGLQFLFEYFSETQRNKGNFPGRFSGRQFSNSRSEMNVSTLELGDSALYLCASSSRQGTYEQYFGPGTRLTVT.

This chain uses TRBV29-1 with TRBJ2-1; 11 nucleotides line up with TRBD2. The germline V gene encodes CDR1 SQVTM and CDR2 ANQGSEA. Trimming removed 7 bases from V and 4 bases from J; junction bases left unmatched: 3. This CDR3 region has 13 residues. The CDR3 coding sequence is TGCAGCGCTACTAGCGGGAGATACAATGAGCAGTTCTTC. It codes for CSATSGRYNEQFF.

This clone was observed once. The chain links TRBV30 to TRBJ1-2; D uncertain. Germline CDR1 is GTSNPN and CDR2 is SVGIG (reference sequence). There are 13 residues in the CDR3. Trimming took off 0 bases at V and 9 bases at J, with 14 bases between the two ends. CDR3 DNA sequence: TGTGCCTGGAGTGTAATCTTCCGCGACAGCTACACCTTC. Residues: CAWSVIFRDSYTF.

The rearrangement joins TRBV4-1 to TRBJ2-1; no reliable D call. This CDR3 is built from 15 residues. Germline assignment: CDR1 MGHRA and CDR2 YSYEKL. Trimming cost V 1 base and J 1 base, with 8 bases left between them. The CDR3 DNA follows: TGCGCCAGCAGCCAAGTTATAATTTCCTACAATGAGCAGTTCTTC. Translation: CASSQVIISYNEQFF.

This rearrangement joins TRBV4-1 to TRBJ1-5; the D gene is possibly TRBD1 (5 bases). The CDR3 totals 14 residues. In germline, CDR1 is MGHRA, CDR2 YSYEKL. V lost 2 bases, J lost 9 bases, and 14 bases lay in between. CDR3 loop: CASSQQTGAMPQHF. The CDR3 DNA follows: TGCGCCAGCAGCCAACAAACAGGTGCCATGCCCCAGCATTTT.

The chain recombines TRBV27 with TRBJ2-7, with 7 bases fitting TRBD2. Unmatched junction bases numbered 11, after V lost 2 bases and J lost 4 bases. This CDR3 contains 16 residues. Per the germline V gene, CDR1 is MNHEY and CDR2 is SMNVEV (reference sequence). The CDR3 DNA reads as TGTGCCAGCAGTTTACGTGGCGGGAGTATCGTTTACGAGCAGTACTTC. It encodes CASSLRGGSIVYEQYF.

This chain connects TRBV19 to TRBJ2-7; 12 bases agree with TRBD2. The CDR3 length is 15 residues. Germline assignment: CDR1 LNHDA and CDR2 SQIVND (reference sequence). J lost 6 bases, V lost 5 bases, and 8 bases had no gene match. In nucleotides, the CDR3 is TGTGCCAGTAGTCTCCGACTAGCGGGAGCTTCCGAGCAGTACTTC. Its protein product is CASSLRLAGASEQYF.

The V and J genes are TRBV28 and TRBJ1-2, with 8 nucleotides matching TRBD1. The CDR3 covers 16 residues. J gave up 6 bases and V 5 bases, and 14 bases lay outside the gene matches. Germline values: CDR1 MDHEN, CDR2 SYDVKM. CDR3 nucleotide sequence: TGTGCCAGCAGTCCGTCCGAAATCAGGGGGCTAGATGGCTACACCTTC. Residues: CASSPSEIRGLDGYTF.

The count of this clone is one. J is TRBJ2-3 and V is TRBV29-1; tentatively, D is TRBD1 (5 bases). The germline gives CDR1 SQVTM, CDR2 ANQGSEA. The V gene lost 4 bases and the J gene lost 4 bases, with 12 bases spanning the gap. CDR3 length: 13 residues. The CDR3 loop reads CSVGNRPADTQYF. CDR3 nucleotides: TGCAGCGTTGGTAACAGGCCGGCAGATACGCAGTATTTT.

DNA of the CDR3: TGTGCCAGCCTTGACAGGGGGCAGGCCGGGGAGCTGTTTTTT. Translated, it gives CASLDRGQAGELFF. The J gene is TRBJ2-2, the V gene TRBV6-5; 10 bases are shared with TRBD1. Germline CDR1 reads MNHEY; CDR2 reads SVGAGI. The CDR3 is made up of 14 amino acids. Trimming at V came to 8 bases and at J to 6 bases, leaving 6 bases not matched to a gene.

The genes are TRBV4-1 and TRBJ1-1; D is unclear. The CDR3 covers 17 residues. Trimming cost V 0 bases and J 1 base, with 15 bases left between them. Germline CDR1 MGHRA, CDR2 YSYEKL. As DNA, the CDR3 is TGCGCCAGCAGCCAAGATGGAGTTCCCCTTCGGAACACTGAAGCTTTCTTT. It encodes CASSQDGVPLRNTEAFF.

This chain uses TRBV27 with TRBJ2-1; TRBD2 is a possible D gene (6 bases). CDR1 and CDR2 from the germline V gene are MNHEY and SMNVEV (reference sequence). Trimming took off 8 bases at V and 2 bases at J, with 10 bases between the two ends. The CDR3 loop spans 13 amino acids. The CDR3 DNA reads as TGTGCCAGCTCGTGGGGGGCCTACAATGAGCAGTTCTTC. Residues: CASSWGAYNEQFF.

J is TRBJ1-2 and V is TRBV2; 7 bases map to TRBD1. The CDR3 is 14 amino acids. From germline, CDR1 is SNHLY and CDR2 FYNNEI. J was trimmed by 7 bases and V by 0 bases; bases with no gene match: 5. The CDR3 spells CASSEAQQGGGYTF. The CDR3 DNA is TGTGCCAGCAGTGAAGCCCAGCAGGGGGGTGGCTACACCTTC. The full variable domain, completed using reference TRBV2 and TRBJ1-2, is EPEVTQTPSHQVTQMGQEVILRCVPISNHLYFYWYRQILGQKVEFLVSFYNNEISEKSEIFDDQFSVERPDGSNFTLKIRSTKLEDSAMYFCASSEAQQGGGYTFGSGTRLTVV.

The genes are TRBV28 and TRBJ1-2, with no clear D. The germline V gene has CDR1 MDHEN and CDR2 SYDVKM. The CDR3 spans 12 residues. V gave up 5 bases and J gave up 11 bases, with 15 bases separating them. The CDR3 DNA reads as TGTGCCAGCAGTCCTCCAATTGCAGTTTACACCTTC. Its translation is CASSPPIAVYTF.

The genes are TRBV7-9 and TRBJ2-7; 7 nucleotides agree with TRBD1. V lost 4 bases to trimming and J lost 0 bases; unmatched junction nucleotides: 6. The CDR3 consists of 15 residues. The germline V gene encodes CDR1 SEHNR and CDR2 FQNEAQ (reference sequence). CDR3 sequence reads: CASSSGDSVSYEQYF. The CDR3 DNA reads as TGTGCCAGCAGCTCCGGGGACAGCGTCTCCTACGAGCAGTACTTC.

The chain combines TRBV2 with TRBJ2-3; TRBD2 matches at 13 bases. Germline CDR1 and CDR2: SNHLY and FYNNEI. Trimming removed 6 bases from V and 1 base from J; junction bases left unmatched: 7. The CDR3 sequence is 17 residues long. Written as DNA, the CDR3 is TGTGCCAGCAGCGCTAGAGGACTAGCGGGGGGCACAGATACGCAGTATTTT. Encoded protein: CASSARGLAGGTDTQYF.

The chain combines TRBV7-9 with TRBJ2-7; TRBD1 matches at 7 bases. The CDR3 has 13 amino acids. Germline V gene data show CDR1 as SEHNR and CDR2 as FQNEAQ (reference sequence). J was trimmed by 5 bases and V by 6 bases; bases with no gene match: 7. CDR3 amino acids: CASRRTGVDEQYF. The DNA of the CDR3 is TGTGCCAGCAGGCGCACAGGGGTCGACGAGCAGTACTTC.

The V gene is TRBV5-1, the J gene TRBJ2-3, with 8 bases that match TRBD1. Germline V gene data show CDR1 as SGHRS and CDR2 as YFSETQ. CDR3 length equals 16 residues. V shed 4 bases and J 8 bases; nucleotides not matched to a gene: 15. This chain's CDR3 is CASSPWADRAETTQYF. Written as DNA, the CDR3 is TGCGCCAGCAGCCCTTGGGCGGACAGGGCGGAGACTACGCAGTATTTT.

The chain employs TRBV18 and TRBJ2-1, with TRBD2 matching 14 bases. The CDR3 consists of 17 residues. Germline V lookup: CDR1 KGHSH, CDR2 LQKENI. Trimming at V came to 5 bases and at J to 4 bases, leaving 7 bases not matched to a gene. The CDR3 region is CASSTLTSGREYNEQFF. The CDR3 DNA reads as TGTGCCAGCTCAACCCTGACTAGCGGGAGGGAGTACAATGAGCAGTTCTTC.

This chain uses TRBV14 with TRBJ2-5; D may be TRBD2 (5 bases). V shed 1 base and J shed 3 bases, with 18 bases lying between them. Germline loops: CDR1 SGHDN, CDR2 FVKESK. The CDR3 sequence is 17 residues long. The CDR3: CASSQGLREERKETQYF. The CDR3 nucleotides read TGTGCCAGCAGCCAAGGGCTACGGGAAGAGAGAAAAGAGACCCAGTACTTC.

This clone was seen a handful of times. The chain links TRBV6-4 to TRBJ2-1; 9 bases line up with TRBD2. With V trimmed by 0 bases and J by 6 bases, 3 bases remained unmatched. Germline values: CDR1 MRHNA, CDR2 SNTAGT. The length of the CDR3 is 15 residues. The CDR3 DNA is TGTGCCAGCAGTGACTCGCTAGCGGGGCTCAATGAGCAGTTCTTC. It is translated as CASSDSLAGLNEQFF.

The chain is built from TRBV9 and TRBJ1-5; possibly TRBD1 for D (5 bases). Germline values: CDR1 SGDLS, CDR2 YYNGEE. V lost 4 bases, J lost 7 bases, and 15 bases lay in between. The CDR3 has 14 residues. The CDR3 reads CASSPDWGGQPQHF. The CDR3 nucleotides are TGTGCCAGCAGCCCAGATTGGGGGGGGCAGCCCCAGCATTTT.

This clone was observed a few times. The chain employs TRBV6-4 and TRBJ2-3; TRBD2 aligns across 7 bases. V lost 5 bases, J lost 2 bases, and 1 base stayed unmatched. This CDR3 region has 13 residues. Germline V gene sequence: CDR1 MRHNA, CDR2 SNTAGT. The CDR3 loop reads CASSSGATDTQYF. The CDR3 bases are TGTGCCAGCAGTAGCGGGGCCACAGATACGCAGTATTTT.

This chain uses TRBV27 with TRBJ2-7; tentatively, D is TRBD2 (5 bases). The germline V and J ends were trimmed by 2 bases and 2 bases, with 10 bases remaining between them. The CDR3 extends over 14 amino acids. CDR1 MNHEY and CDR2 SMNVEV come from the germline V gene (reference sequence). The CDR3 sequence: CASSLRETTYEQYF. As DNA, the CDR3 is TGTGCCAGCAGTTTACGGGAAACCACCTACGAGCAGTACTTC.

This clone was picked up one time. V and J are TRBV11-3 and TRBJ2-1; possibly TRBD1 for D (5 bases). V was clipped by 5 bases and J by 10 bases, with 12 bases between them. Germline values: CDR1 SGHNT, CDR2 YENEEA. The length of the CDR3 is 12 residues. CDR3: CASSQEDREQFF. The CDR3 region has the DNA TGTGCCAGCAGCCAAGAAGACAGAGAGCAGTTCTTC.